This T cell receptor beta chain was documented in a study of blood T cell repertoires in COVID-19. The wider study: Donors in the United States, Italy and Spain gave samples during acute or convalescent COVID-19. The analysed material was cDNA or gDNA that came from T cells, B-cell-depleted T cells, or PBMCs.

Original handling: Reference gene primer amplification in the assay estimated nucleated cell counts. This table comes from immunoSEQ multiplex PCR, and its TCRdb copy is limited to in-frame clones, with some not included. The V and J calls and the clone size are those of that table, but D and trimming were determined from the DNA. The sample records some 300,000 clones, around 90% being singletons. Germline values: CDR1 GTSNPN, CDR2 SVGIG (reference sequence). V shed 8 bases and J shed 3 bases, with 16 bases lying between them. The CDR3 is made up of 13 amino acids. The chain has TRBV30 and TRBJ1-1; D is perhaps TRBD1 (6 bases). The sequenced sample consisted of peripheral blood. This TCR derives from a woman in her forties or fifties with COVID-19, enrolled during active disease. The DNA of the CDR3 is TGTGCCAAGGGAGACAGGCGTGACACTGAAGCTTTCTTT. As protein: CAKGDRRDTEAFF.